A selection of T cell receptor beta chains follows, all from one sample in a study of blood T cell repertoires in COVID-19. Sequencing was performed with immunoSEQ multiplex PCR; in TCRdb, only in-frame clones are kept and a portion is missing. Of 300,000 or so clones listed, about 82% are singletons. The sample taken for sequencing was peripheral blood. These TCRs come from a woman between 45 and 65 years old with acute or convalescent COVID-19. The CDR3 runs from the conserved cysteine through the conserved F or W. D genes are given only for firm matches. Only some rows state a clone size, as once, few, many or a class for expanded clones.

v_call: TRBV18
d_call: TRBD1
clone_size: -
j_call: TRBJ2-7
cdr3_aa: CASSPDRARPHEQYF
cdr3_nt: TGTGCCAGCTCACCTGACAGGGCCCGTCCGCACGAGCAGTACTTC

v_call: TRBV9
d_call: TRBD1
clone_size: -
j_call: TRBJ2-1
cdr3_aa: CASSAQTGGWSEQFF
cdr3_nt: TGTGCCAGCAGCGCCCAGACAGGGGGCTGGAGTGAGCAGTTCTTC

v_call: TRBV28
d_call: TRBD1
clone_size: -
j_call: TRBJ2-6
cdr3_aa: CASSPRTGVTSGANVLTF
cdr3_nt: TGTGCCAGCAGTCCGCGGACAGGGGTGACTTCTGGGGCCAACGTCCTGACTTTC

v_call: TRBV7-3
d_call: -
clone_size: -
j_call: TRBJ2-3
cdr3_aa: CASSLGGLDTQYF
cdr3_nt: TGTGCCAGCAGCTTAGGGGGGTTAGATACGCAGTATTTT

v_call: TRBV6-2/TRBV6-3
d_call: -
clone_size: -
j_call: TRBJ1-5
cdr3_aa: CASSPGGVSPQHF
cdr3_nt: TGTGCCAGCAGCCCCGGCGGGGTCTCGCCCCAGCATTTT

v_call: TRBV20-1
d_call: -
clone_size: -
j_call: TRBJ2-5
cdr3_aa: CSAISGETQYF
cdr3_nt: TGCAGTGCTATTAGCGGTGAGACCCAGTACTTC

v_call: TRBV18
d_call: -
clone_size: -
j_call: TRBJ1-6
cdr3_aa: CASQPGGGDSPLHF
cdr3_nt: TGTGCCAGCCAGCCGGGCGGCGGGGATTCACCCCTCCACTTT

v_call: TRBV24-1
d_call: -
clone_size: few
j_call: TRBJ2-1
cdr3_aa: CATSDAENGINNEQFF
cdr3_nt: TGTGCCACCAGTGACGCCGAGAACGGGATCAACAATGAGCAGTTCTTC

v_call: TRBV7-9
d_call: -
clone_size: few
j_call: TRBJ2-2
cdr3_aa: CASSLQGRGGELFF
cdr3_nt: TGTGCCAGCAGCCTACAGGGTCGGGGCGGGGAGCTGTTTTTT

v_call: TRBV19
d_call: -
clone_size: -
j_call: TRBJ1-1
cdr3_aa: CASSSSDSVAFF
cdr3_nt: TGTGCCAGTAGTTCCTCGGACAGCGTCGCTTTCTTT

v_call: TRBV3-1/TRBV3-2
d_call: TRBD1
clone_size: -
j_call: TRBJ2-3
cdr3_aa: CASCGQGQNTQYF
cdr3_nt: TGTGCCAGCTGTGGGCAGGGACAGAATACGCAGTATTTT

v_call: TRBV6-5
d_call: TRBD2
clone_size: -
j_call: TRBJ2-7
cdr3_aa: CASSYSSSGLEQYF
cdr3_nt: TGTGCCAGCAGTTACTCCTCTAGCGGGTTGGAGCAGTACTTC

v_call: TRBV7-3
d_call: TRBD1
clone_size: -
j_call: TRBJ2-1
cdr3_aa: CASSSFGTEDNEQFF
cdr3_nt: TGTGCCAGCAGCTCCTTCGGGACAGAAGACAATGAGCAGTTCTTC

v_call: TRBV3-1/TRBV3-2
d_call: -
clone_size: -
j_call: TRBJ1-4
cdr3_aa: CASSQRTGNEKLFF
cdr3_nt: TGTGCCAGCAGCCAAAGAACAGGCAATGAAAAACTGTTTTTT

v_call: TRBV19
d_call: -
clone_size: -
j_call: TRBJ2-2
cdr3_aa: CASTRRRTSNTGELFF
cdr3_nt: TGTGCCAGTACCCGTCGGCGGACTTCAAACACCGGGGAGCTGTTTTTT

v_call: TRBV19
d_call: -
clone_size: -
j_call: TRBJ2-7
cdr3_aa: CASSPGLLLVEQYF
cdr3_nt: TGTGCCAGTAGTCCCGGACTCCTCCTCGTAGAGCAGTACTTC

v_call: TRBV2
d_call: TRBD1
clone_size: -
j_call: TRBJ1-1
cdr3_aa: CASSVGYTRGYEAFF
cdr3_nt: TGTGCCAGCAGTGTTGGGTATACCAGGGGGTATGAAGCTTTCTTT

v_call: TRBV11-1
d_call: TRBD2
clone_size: -
j_call: TRBJ2-7
cdr3_aa: CASSSPGGPTYEQYF
cdr3_nt: TGTGCCAGCAGCTCCCCGGGGGGGCCGACCTACGAGCAGTACTTC

v_call: TRBV2
d_call: TRBD2
clone_size: -
j_call: TRBJ2-5
cdr3_aa: CASKERELFRETQYF
cdr3_nt: TGTGCCAGCAAGGAGCGGGAGCTATTTCGGGAGACCCAGTACTTC

v_call: TRBV28
d_call: -
clone_size: -
j_call: TRBJ1-2
cdr3_aa: CASSLVRLNGYTF
cdr3_nt: TGTGCCAGCAGTTTAGTGAGGTTGAATGGCTACACCTTC

v_call: TRBV3-1/TRBV3-2
d_call: TRBD2
clone_size: -
j_call: TRBJ2-1
cdr3_aa: CASSHNPGLAGESEQFF
cdr3_nt: TGTGCCAGCAGCCATAATCCGGGACTAGCGGGAGAAAGTGAGCAGTTCTTC

v_call: TRBV27
d_call: -
clone_size: -
j_call: TRBJ2-7
cdr3_aa: CASRTQGDEQYF
cdr3_nt: TGTGCCAGCAGAACCCAGGGTGACGAGCAGTACTTC

v_call: TRBV6-6
d_call: -
clone_size: -
j_call: TRBJ2-7
cdr3_aa: CASTRGAGSYEQYF
cdr3_nt: TGTGCCAGCACTCGAGGAGCTGGTAGCTACGAGCAGTACTTC

v_call: TRBV9
d_call: TRBD1
clone_size: -
j_call: TRBJ1-1
cdr3_aa: CASSDDRVGFAFF
cdr3_nt: TGTGCCAGCAGCGATGACAGGGTGGGTTTCGCTTTCTTT

v_call: TRBV11-3
d_call: TRBD2
clone_size: -
j_call: TRBJ2-7
cdr3_aa: CASSLGTRGYEQYF
cdr3_nt: TGTGCCAGCAGCTTAGGGACTAGGGGCTACGAGCAGTACTTC

v_call: TRBV24-1
d_call: -
clone_size: -
j_call: TRBJ2-3
cdr3_aa: CATSDPEPPLENDGATDTQYF
cdr3_nt: TGTGCCACCAGTGATCCCGAACCGCCCCTAGAGAACGATGGAGCCACAGATACGCAGTATTTT

v_call: TRBV18
d_call: -
clone_size: -
j_call: TRBJ1-2
cdr3_aa: CASSPVGGSGYTF
cdr3_nt: TGTGCCAGCTCACCAGTTGGGGGCAGCGGCTACACCTTC

v_call: TRBV5-5
d_call: -
clone_size: -
j_call: TRBJ1-4
cdr3_aa: CASSLGQGNEKLFF
cdr3_nt: TGTGCCAGCAGCTTGGGGCAGGGGAATGAAAAACTGTTTTTT

v_call: TRBV7-9
d_call: -
clone_size: few
j_call: TRBJ1-5
cdr3_aa: CASSLRFQPQHF
cdr3_nt: TGTGCCAGCAGCTTACGGTTTCAGCCCCAGCATTTT

v_call: TRBV6-5
d_call: -
clone_size: -
j_call: TRBJ2-5
cdr3_aa: CASSPVNPRETQYF
cdr3_nt: TGTGCCAGCAGCCCCGTCAATCCGCGGGAGACCCAGTACTTC

v_call: TRBV28
d_call: TRBD1
clone_size: -
j_call: TRBJ1-5
cdr3_aa: CASRPSGQGYQPQHF
cdr3_nt: TGTGCCAGCAGGCCATCGGGACAGGGATACCAGCCCCAGCATTTT

v_call: TRBV27
d_call: -
clone_size: -
j_call: TRBJ1-5
cdr3_aa: CASSPDQPQHF
cdr3_nt: TGTGCCAGCAGTCCGGATCAGCCCCAGCATTTT

v_call: TRBV19
d_call: -
clone_size: -
j_call: TRBJ2-1
cdr3_aa: CASSDRTYNEQFF
cdr3_nt: TGTGCCAGTAGTGACAGAACCTACAATGAGCAGTTCTTC

v_call: TRBV27
d_call: -
clone_size: -
j_call: TRBJ2-4
cdr3_aa: CASSQGGEAGNIQYF
cdr3_nt: TGTGCCAGCAGTCAAGGGGGGGAAGCGGGAAACATTCAGTACTTC

v_call: TRBV5-1
d_call: TRBD2
clone_size: -
j_call: TRBJ2-3
cdr3_aa: CASSRPSGTSGRMRLADTQYF
cdr3_nt: TGCGCCAGCAGCCGACCCTCCGGGACTAGCGGGAGAATGAGGTTGGCAGATACGCAGTATTTT

v_call: TRBV6-5
d_call: TRBD2
clone_size: -
j_call: TRBJ2-1
cdr3_aa: CASRKAGLAGEQFF
cdr3_nt: TGTGCCAGCAGAAAGGCCGGACTAGCGGGTGAGCAGTTCTTC

v_call: TRBV7-3
d_call: -
clone_size: -
j_call: TRBJ1-1
cdr3_aa: CASSPQGGGGSTEAFF
cdr3_nt: TGTGCCAGCAGCCCTCAGGGCGGGGGTGGGAGCACTGAAGCTTTCTTT

v_call: TRBV15
d_call: TRBD2
clone_size: -
j_call: TRBJ2-1
cdr3_aa: CATIAGGSSYNEQFF
cdr3_nt: TGTGCCACTATAGCGGGAGGGAGCTCCTACAATGAGCAGTTCTTC

v_call: TRBV30
d_call: TRBD2
clone_size: -
j_call: TRBJ2-3
cdr3_aa: CAWSTLAGGPDTQYF
cdr3_nt: TGTGCCTGGAGTACCCTAGCGGGAGGCCCAGATACGCAGTATTTT

v_call: TRBV5-1
d_call: TRBD1
clone_size: -
j_call: TRBJ2-4
cdr3_aa: CASSSPGQGWSIQYF
cdr3_nt: TGCGCCAGCAGCTCCCCGGGACAGGGTTGGAGCATTCAGTACTTC

v_call: TRBV18
d_call: -
clone_size: -
j_call: TRBJ1-2
cdr3_aa: CASSPGVPYGYTF
cdr3_nt: TGTGCCAGCTCACCTGGAGTACCGTACGGCTACACCTTC

v_call: TRBV28
d_call: -
clone_size: -
j_call: TRBJ1-5
cdr3_aa: CASSRDSLNVPQHF
cdr3_nt: TGTGCCAGCAGCCGAGACAGCCTTAATGTGCCCCAGCATTTT

v_call: TRBV18
d_call: -
clone_size: few
j_call: TRBJ2-7
cdr3_aa: CASSLQAEGEQYF
cdr3_nt: TGTGCCAGCTCACTCCAGGCAGAGGGCGAGCAGTACTTC

v_call: TRBV28
d_call: -
clone_size: -
j_call: TRBJ2-5
cdr3_aa: CASRGAGEETQYF
cdr3_nt: TGTGCCAGCAGGGGGGCGGGAGAAGAGACCCAGTACTTC

v_call: TRBV29-1
d_call: TRBD2
clone_size: -
j_call: TRBJ2-4
cdr3_aa: CSVEDGGFTSGSKAKNIQYF
cdr3_nt: TGCAGCGTTGAAGATGGCGGGTTTACTAGCGGGAGTAAAGCCAAAAACATTCAGTACTTC

v_call: TRBV28
d_call: TRBD1
clone_size: -
j_call: TRBJ2-3
cdr3_aa: CASRRTGLTDTQYF
cdr3_nt: TGTGCCAGCAGACGGACAGGATTAACAGATACGCAGTATTTT

v_call: TRBV30
d_call: TRBD2
clone_size: -
j_call: TRBJ2-1
cdr3_aa: CAWRGGARDEQFF
cdr3_nt: TGTGCCTGGAGGGGAGGGGCGAGGGATGAGCAGTTCTTC

v_call: TRBV19
d_call: -
clone_size: -
j_call: TRBJ2-2
cdr3_aa: CASSMFAENTGELFF
cdr3_nt: TGTGCCAGTAGTATGTTTGCAGAGAACACCGGGGAGCTGTTTTTT

v_call: TRBV4-2
d_call: -
clone_size: few
j_call: TRBJ1-1
cdr3_aa: CASSQDLQGTEAFF
cdr3_nt: TGTGCCAGCAGCCAAGATCTCCAGGGGACTGAAGCTTTCTTT

v_call: TRBV19
d_call: -
clone_size: -
j_call: TRBJ1-3
cdr3_aa: CASSLIGGSAGNTIYF
cdr3_nt: TGTGCCAGTTCACTTATTGGGGGCTCAGCTGGAAACACCATATATTTT